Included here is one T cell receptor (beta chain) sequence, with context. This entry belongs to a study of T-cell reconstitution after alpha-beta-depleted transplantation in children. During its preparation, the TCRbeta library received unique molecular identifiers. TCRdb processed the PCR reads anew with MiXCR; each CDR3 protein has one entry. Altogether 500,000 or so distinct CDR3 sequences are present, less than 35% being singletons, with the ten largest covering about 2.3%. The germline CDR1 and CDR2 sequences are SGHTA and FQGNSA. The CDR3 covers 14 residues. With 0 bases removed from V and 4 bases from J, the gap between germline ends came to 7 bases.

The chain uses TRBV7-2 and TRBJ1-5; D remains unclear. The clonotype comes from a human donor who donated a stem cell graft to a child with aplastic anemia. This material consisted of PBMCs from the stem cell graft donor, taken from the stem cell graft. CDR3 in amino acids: CASSLATVNQPQHF. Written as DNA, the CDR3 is TGTGCCAGCAGCTTAGCCACAGTGAATCAGCCCCAGCATTTT.